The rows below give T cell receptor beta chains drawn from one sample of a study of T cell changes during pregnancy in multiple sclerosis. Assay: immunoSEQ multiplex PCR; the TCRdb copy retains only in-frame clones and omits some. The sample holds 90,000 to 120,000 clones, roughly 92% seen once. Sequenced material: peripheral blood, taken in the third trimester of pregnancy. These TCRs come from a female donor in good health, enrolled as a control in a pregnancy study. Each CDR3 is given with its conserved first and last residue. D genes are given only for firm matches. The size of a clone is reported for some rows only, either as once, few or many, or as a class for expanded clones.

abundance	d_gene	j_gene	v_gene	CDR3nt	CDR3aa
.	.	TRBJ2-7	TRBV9	TGTGCCAGCAGTCCTTATGGGTTACAGGGCTCCTACGAGCAGTACTTC	CASSPYGLQGSYEQYF
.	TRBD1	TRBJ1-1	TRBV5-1	TGCGCCAGCAGAACTCCCGGGACAGGGGACACTGAAGCTTTCTTT	CASRTPGTGDTEAFF
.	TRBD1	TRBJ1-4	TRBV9	TGTGCCAGCAGCGTCGGGACAGGGGGTCCGGCTAATGAAAAACTGTTTTTT	CASSVGTGGPANEKLFF
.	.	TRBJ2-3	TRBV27	TGTGCCAGTTCCCGGGGGGCAACAGATACGCAGTATTTT	CASSRGATDTQYF
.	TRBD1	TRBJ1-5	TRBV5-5	TGTGCCAGCAGCTTGGAACTCCAGGGGGCAGGTCAGCCCCAGCATTTT	CASSLELQGAGQPQHF
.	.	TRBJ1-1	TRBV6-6	TGTGCCAGCAGTTACTTATTTCGTGGGCTGAACACTGAAGCTTTCTTT	CASSYLFRGLNTEAFF
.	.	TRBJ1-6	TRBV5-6	TGTGCCAGCAGCAACCCCAGGGGATCACCCCTCCACTTT	CASSNPRGSPLHF
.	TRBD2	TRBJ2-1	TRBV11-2	TGTGCCAGCAGCTTAGGACTAGCGGGGCCTTCCTACAATGAGCAGTTCTTC	CASSLGLAGPSYNEQFF
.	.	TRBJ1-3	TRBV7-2	TGTGCCAGCAGCCCGCCACGGGGCTCTGGAAACACCATATATTTT	CASSPPRGSGNTIYF
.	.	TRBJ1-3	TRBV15	TGTGCCACCAGCAGCGCCGGTAAATCTGGAAACACCATATATTTT	CATSSAGKSGNTIYF
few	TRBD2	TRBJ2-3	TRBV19	TGTGCCAGTAGTTGGCGGGGGGCCACAGATACGCAGTATTTT	CASSWRGATDTQYF
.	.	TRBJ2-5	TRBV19	TGTGCCAGTAGTATATCCCGGCAGGGTAGAGAGACCCAGTACTTC	CASSISRQGRETQYF
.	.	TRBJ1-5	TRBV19	TGTGCCAGTAGTATCGGAGGTCAGCCCCAGCATTTT	CASSIGGQPQHF
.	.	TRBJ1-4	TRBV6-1	TGTGCCAGCAGCCCAGAAGATGAAAAACTGTTTTTT	CASSPEDEKLFF
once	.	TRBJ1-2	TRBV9	TGTGCCAGCAGCACCCCCAGGGGAGACTATGGCTACACCTTC	CASSTPRGDYGYTF
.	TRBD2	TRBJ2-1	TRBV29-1	TGCAGCGTCGAGGGACTAGCGGGCCAAAGCTCCTACAATGAGCAGTTCTTC	CSVEGLAGQSSYNEQFF
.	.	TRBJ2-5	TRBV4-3	TGCGCCAGCAGCCAAGAAAGAGGGATTGAGACCCAGTACTTC	CASSQERGIETQYF
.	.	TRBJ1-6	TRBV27	TGTGCCAGCAGTTTCGGGGAGAATTCACCCCTCCACTTT	CASSFGENSPLHF
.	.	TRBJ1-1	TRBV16	TGTGCCAGCAGCCCTTCGGGGGAAGCTTTCTTT	CASSPSGEAFF
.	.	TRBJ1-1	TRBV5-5	TGTGCCAGCAGCTTGGGCGCGACTCCTTTGAACACTGAAGCTTTCTTT	CASSLGATPLNTEAFF
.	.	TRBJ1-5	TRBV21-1	TGTGCCAGCAGCAAAGGGACAAAGAATCAGCCCCAGCATTTT	CASSKGTKNQPQHF
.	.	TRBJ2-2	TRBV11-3	TGTGCCAGCAGCTTATATTCAGGGTTAACCGGGGAGCTGTTTTTT	CASSLYSGLTGELFF
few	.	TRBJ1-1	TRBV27	TGTGCCAGCCGCCCGGACACTGAAGCTTTCTTT	CASRPDTEAFF
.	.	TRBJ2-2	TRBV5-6	TGTGCCAGCAGCTTAGTAGGGGCCCTGAACACCGGGGAGCTGTTTTTT	CASSLVGALNTGELFF
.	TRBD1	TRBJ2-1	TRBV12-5	TGTGCTAGTGGTTTGGGATCGCCCCCGGACAGGGGTATCCACAATGAGCAGTTCTTC	CASGLGSPPDRGIHNEQFF
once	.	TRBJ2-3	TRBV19	TGTGCCAGTACCCTGGGACACATCACAGATACGCAGTATTTT	CASTLGHITDTQYF
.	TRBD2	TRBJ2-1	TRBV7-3	TGTGCCAGCAGCTTAACGTCCGGGGGGGCTTCATACAATGAGCAGTTCTTC	CASSLTSGGASYNEQFF
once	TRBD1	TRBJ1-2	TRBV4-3	TGCGCCAGCAGCCACCCGACAGGGTATGGCTACACCTTC	CASSHPTGYGYTF
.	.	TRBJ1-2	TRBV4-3	TGCGCCAGCAGCCCCTTCCCGGGCTATGGCTACACCTTC	CASSPFPGYGYTF
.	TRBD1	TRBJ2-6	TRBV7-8	TGTGCCAGCAGCTTAGGGAGAGAGACAGGGTGGGGGTCTGGGGCCAACGTCCTGACTTTC	CASSLGRETGWGSGANVLTF
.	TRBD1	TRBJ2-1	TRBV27	TGTGCCAGCAGTTCACAGGGGAACTCCTACAATGAGCAGTTCTTC	CASSSQGNSYNEQFF
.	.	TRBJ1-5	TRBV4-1	TGCGCCAGCAGCCAAGGCGAATATAGCAATCAGCCCCAGCATTTT	CASSQGEYSNQPQHF
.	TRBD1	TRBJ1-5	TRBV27	TGTGCCAGCAGTTCGGGCACAGGGGGCAATCAGCCCCAGCATTTT	CASSSGTGGNQPQHF
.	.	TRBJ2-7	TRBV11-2	TGTGCCAGCAGCTTAGGGAGACAGGTCTCCTACGAGCAGTACTTC	CASSLGRQVSYEQYF
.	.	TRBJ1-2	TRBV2	TGTGCCAGCAGTGACAGGAGGTATGGCTACACCTTC	CASSDRRYGYTF
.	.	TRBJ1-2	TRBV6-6	TGTGCCAGCAGAGAGACAGGAGGCTATGGCTACACCTTC	CASRETGGYGYTF
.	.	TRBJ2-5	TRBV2	TGTGCCAGCAGTGAGCAGGGAGGGACCCAGTACTTC	CASSEQGGTQYF
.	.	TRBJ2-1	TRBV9	TGTGCCAGCAGCGTCCGGGGATCCGACTACAATGAGCAGTTCTTC	CASSVRGSDYNEQFF
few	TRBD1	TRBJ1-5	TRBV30	TGTGCCTGGAGTGAAGGGGGCCATCAGCCCCAGCATTTT	CAWSEGGHQPQHF
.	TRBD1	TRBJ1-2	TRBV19	TGTGCCAGTAGTGGGACAGCCAGGCCTAACTATGGCTACACCTTC	CASSGTARPNYGYTF
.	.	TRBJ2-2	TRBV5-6	TGTGCCAGCAGCTTGCCACAGGTCATCACCGGGGAGCTGTTTTTT	CASSLPQVITGELFF
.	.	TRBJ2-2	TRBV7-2	TGTGCCAGCAGCCCGGGACATTCGAACACCGGGGAGCTGTTTTTT	CASSPGHSNTGELFF
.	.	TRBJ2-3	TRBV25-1	TGTGCCAGCAGTGAATGGGGGGGCACAGATACGCAGTATTTT	CASSEWGGTDTQYF
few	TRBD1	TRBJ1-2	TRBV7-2	TGTGCCAGCAGCCCCTCAGGACAGGGAGAGCGTGGCTACACCTTC	CASSPSGQGERGYTF
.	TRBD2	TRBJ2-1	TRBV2	TGTGCCAGCAGACCCCCGGGACTAGCGGGGGGGTGGCAACAGTTCTTC	CASRPPGLAGGWQQFF
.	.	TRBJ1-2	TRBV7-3	TGTGCCAGCAGCTTATATCAACCGTACTCTAACTATGGCTACACCTTC	CASSLYQPYSNYGYTF
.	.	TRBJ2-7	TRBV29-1	TGCAGCGTTGAAGAAGAGACAGCCTACGAGCAGTACTTC	CSVEEETAYEQYF
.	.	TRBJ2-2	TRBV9	TGTGCCAGCAGCTTAACAGGGTCAGGGGAGCTGTTTTTT	CASSLTGSGELFF
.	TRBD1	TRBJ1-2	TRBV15	TGTGCCACCAGCAGAGGTTCCGGGACAGGGATTAACTATGGCTACACCTTC	CATSRGSGTGINYGYTF
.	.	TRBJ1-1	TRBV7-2	TGTGCCAGCAGCTTAGAGCGGACAGTGAACACTGAAGCTTTCTTT	CASSLERTVNTEAFF
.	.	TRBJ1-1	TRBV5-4	TGTGCCAGCAGCCCGCAACCAGGGGTGCGGGCTGAAGCTTTCTTT	CASSPQPGVRAEAFF
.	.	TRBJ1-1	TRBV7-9	TGTGCCAGCATCCTTGCAGGGGTCACTGAAGCTTTCTTT	CASILAGVTEAFF
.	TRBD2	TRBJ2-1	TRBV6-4	TGTGCCAGCAGTGATAGCGGGGGGGCTGCTGAGCAGTTCTTC	CASSDSGGAAEQFF
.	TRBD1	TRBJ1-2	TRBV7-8	TGTGCCAGCAGCGCGATAGGGACAGGGATAGGCTATGGCTACACCTTC	CASSAIGTGIGYGYTF
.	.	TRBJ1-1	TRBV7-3	TGTGCCAGCAGCTTAACAGCGAACACTGAAGCTTTCTTT	CASSLTANTEAFF
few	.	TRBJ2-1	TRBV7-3	TGTGCCAGCAGCCCCCAACAGGGTAATTACAATGAGCAGTTCTTC	CASSPQQGNYNEQFF
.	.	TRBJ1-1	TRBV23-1	TGCGCCAGCACCTCTAACACTGAAGCTTTCTTT	CASTSNTEAFF
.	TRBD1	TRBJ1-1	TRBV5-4	TGTGCCAGCAGCCAAAGGGGGGACAGGGCGAACACTGAAGCTTTCTTT	CASSQRGDRANTEAFF
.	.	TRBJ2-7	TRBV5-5	TGTGCCAGCACCCTAACGGCAGGATCCACCTACGAGCAGTACTTC	CASTLTAGSTYEQYF